These 19 T cell receptor beta chains were all obtained from the same sample, sequenced in a study of T cell responses to AZD1222 COVID-19 vaccine. TCRdb's copy holds only in-frame clones and misses some; the assay was immunoSEQ multiplex PCR. There are 90,000 to 150,000 clones in the sample; over 75% occur only once, and less than 4.5% lies in the top ten. The source material was peripheral blood, sampled on day 0 of AZD1222 vaccination. The receptors shown here come from an adult in good health.

This clone was picked up one time. One end of the junction is discordant with germline, which a read error may explain. This CDR3 is also generated by other DNA sequences in the sample. This chain uses TRBV5-4 with TRBJ2-5; TRBD1 aligns across 10 bases. The CDR3 spans 16 residues. The V gene's germline CDR1 is SGHNT and CDR2 YYREEE (reference sequence). CDR3 nucleotides: TGTGCCAGCAGCTTGTGGGGACAGGGGTTATGGGAGACTCAGTACTTC. Translated: CASSLWGQGLWETQYF.

The chain carries TRBV7-8 and TRBJ1-1, with unresolved D. This CDR3 comprises 14 residues. CDR1 and CDR2 from the germline V gene are SGHVS and FQNEAQ. With 0 bases removed from V and 0 bases from J, the gap between germline ends came to 5 bases. The CDR3 here is CASSLAEMNTEAFF. The CDR3 DNA reads TGTGCCAGCAGCTTAGCAGAAATGAACACTGAAGCTTTCTTT.

The chain employs TRBV4-1 and TRBJ1-3; D remains ambiguous. The germline V gene encodes CDR1 MGHRA and CDR2 YSYEKL. CDR3 size: 16 residues. The ends were cut back, 2 bases at V and 4 bases at J, with 15 bases in the middle. This CDR3 is CASSQPGQAPGNTIYF. CDR3 bases: TGCGCCAGCAGCCAACCCGGCCAGGCCCCCGGAAACACCATATATTTT.

The rearrangement links TRBV7-3 to TRBJ1-5; 9 positions match TRBD1. Germline CDR1 is SGHTA and CDR2 is FQGTGA. The CDR3 has 14 residues. The J segment lost 6 bases and the V segment lost 2 bases, leaving 2 bases of the junction unmatched. The CDR3 coding sequence is TGTGCCAGCAGCTTATACAGGGGGCGTCAGCCCCAGCATTTT. Translating gives CASSLYRGRQPQHF.

The V call is TRBV4-2, the J call TRBJ2-1; 9 bases map to TRBD2. CDR1 is LGHNA, CDR2 YNFKEQ, per germline. CDR3 length: 17 residues. J gave up 5 bases and V 2 bases, and 10 bases lay outside the gene matches. The CDR3 bases are TGTGCCAGCAGCCAAACTAGTAAGTCTAGCGGGAACAATGAGCAGTTCTTC. Its translation: CASSQTSKSSGNNEQFF.

A few counts support this clone. The gene calls are TRBV19 and TRBJ1-4; D remains ambiguous. This CDR3 has 16 residues. Germline V gene lookup returns CDR1 LNHDA and CDR2 SQIVND (reference sequence). The germline V and J ends were trimmed by 3 bases and 0 bases, with 11 bases remaining between them. CDR3 sequence: CASSMDQFTTNEKLFF. The CDR3 nucleotides are TGTGCCAGTAGTATGGACCAGTTCACAACTAATGAAAAACTGTTTTTT.

V usage is TRBV6-5 and J usage is TRBJ1-2; D remains unclear. This CDR3 contains 13 residues. The V end lost 2 bases, the J end lost 2 bases, and 6 bases lay between the germline ends. Germline CDR1 reads MNHEY; CDR2 reads SVGAGI. CDR3 in amino acids: CASSYGENYGYTF. The CDR3, as DNA: TGTGCCAGCAGTTACGGGGAAAACTATGGCTACACCTTC.

This clone was counted a single time. The rearrangement links TRBV21-1 to TRBJ1-2; the D segment call TRBD1 is taken from the table without a DNA check. TRBV21-1 is a pseudogene segment. This CDR3 contains 12 residues. The DNA of the CDR3 is TGTGCCAGGGCAGGGTTATACTATGGCTACACCTTC. Translation gives CARAGLYYGYTF.

The V and J genes are TRBV7-9 and TRBJ1-2; the D is unclear. V was clipped by 3 bases and J by 3 bases, with 20 bases between them. The germline V gene encodes CDR1 SEHNR and CDR2 FQNEAQ (reference sequence). The CDR3 sequence is 17 residues long. The CDR3: CASSFFPRRPTHYGYTF. CDR3 DNA: TGTGCCAGCAGCTTCTTCCCCCGTAGACCGACCCACTATGGCTACACCTTC.

This chain links TRBV18 with TRBJ1-2; D is unclear. The germline V gene has CDR1 KGHSH and CDR2 LQKENI. The CDR3 is 13 amino acids. V shed 0 bases and J shed 5 bases, with 7 bases lying between them. The CDR3 region has the DNA TGTGCCAGCTCACCACCGGGCGTTTATGGCTACACCTTC. This translates into CASSPPGVYGYTF.

The chain is built from TRBV7-9 and TRBJ1-2; D is perhaps TRBD1 (5 bases). Trimming left V 2 bases short and J 2 bases short, with 9 bases between. The CDR3 is 14 amino acids. The germline V gene has CDR1 SEHNR and CDR2 FQNEAQ (reference sequence). CDR3 protein: CASSLFGGNYGYTF. CDR3 coding DNA: TGTGCCAGCAGCTTATTCGGGGGAAACTATGGCTACACCTTC.

The rearrangement uses TRBV10-3 and TRBJ1-1; D perhaps matches TRBD1 (5 bases). CDR1 is ENHRY, CDR2 SYGVKD, per germline. The germline V and J ends were trimmed by 4 bases and 7 bases, with 22 bases remaining between them. CDR3 length equals 16 residues. CDR3 DNA sequence: TGTGCCATCAGTGGGAGCAGCGGGGGAGGTTTTGGTGAAGCTTTCTTT. Its translation: CAISGSSGGGFGEAFF.

The V call is TRBV4-1, the J call TRBJ2-1; TRBD1 aligns across 8 bases. The germline V gene has CDR1 MGHRA and CDR2 YSYEKL. The length of the CDR3 is 16 residues. V gave up 4 bases and J gave up 0 bases; unmatched junction bases: 5. CDR3 sequence: CASSPTGANSYNEQFF. In nucleotides, the CDR3 is TGCGCCAGCAGCCCGACAGGGGCGAACTCCTACAATGAGCAGTTCTTC.

This clone was counted once. The chain carries TRBV5-4 and TRBJ2-2; unclear D gene. This CDR3 has 14 amino acids. Looked up from germline, CDR1 is SGHNT and CDR2 is YYREEE (reference sequence). V was cut by 4 bases and J by 1 base, with 8 bases left in between. CDR3 residues: CASSALLNTGELFF. As DNA, the CDR3 is TGTGCCAGCAGCGCCCTTTTGAACACCGGGGAGCTGTTTTTT.

This sequence joins TRBV9 and TRBJ1-3; maybe TRBD1 (5 bases). The V and J ends lost 0 bases and 4 bases respectively, with 17 bases between them. Germline V gene data show CDR1 as SGDLS and CDR2 as YYNGEE. This CDR3 has 17 amino acids. The CDR3: CASSVGVQRGSGNTIYF. CDR3 in DNA: TGTGCCAGCAGCGTAGGGGTTCAGAGGGGCTCCGGAAACACCATATATTTT. The variable domain in full, completed from reference TRBV9 and TRBJ1-3, reads DSGVTQTPKHLITATGQRVTLRCSPRSGDLSVYWYQQSLDQGLQFLIQYYNGEERAKGNILERFSAQQFPDLHSELNLSSLELGDSALYFCASSVGVQRGSGNTIYFGEGSWLTVV.

The chain carries TRBV6-5 and TRBJ1-3; 7 bases line up with TRBD1. From germline, CDR1 is MNHEY and CDR2 SVGAGI. V gave up 6 bases and J gave up 0 bases; unmatched junction bases: 5. The CDR3 runs to 15 residues. The CDR3 loop is CASRIQGSSGNTIYF. CDR3 nucleotide sequence: TGTGCCAGCAGAATACAGGGGAGCTCTGGAAACACCATATATTTT.

The chain is built from TRBV12-3 or TRBV12-4 and TRBJ2-1, with D maybe TRBD2 (5 bases). V was shortened by 6 bases and J by 4 bases, with 10 bases between the two germline ends. The CDR3 covers 13 residues. As DNA, the CDR3 is TGTGCCAGCAGCCCGGGGTCGTACAATGAGCAGTTCTTC. Its protein is CASSPGSYNEQFF.

This clone appeared a single time. The chain has TRBV19 and TRBJ2-3; D perhaps matches TRBD1 (6 bases). This CDR3 has 17 amino acids. The germline gives CDR1 LNHDA, CDR2 SQIVND (reference sequence). V lost 3 bases and J lost 3, with 19 bases in between. CDR3 region: CASSIRSGHPGTDTQYF. CDR3 nucleotides: TGTGCCAGTAGTATCAGGTCGGGACACCCTGGAACAGATACGCAGTATTTT.

This clone has just one count. The chain carries TRBV28 and TRBJ2-1; 15 bases line up with TRBD2. Germline loops: CDR1 MDHEN, CDR2 SYDVKM. The V gene end was trimmed by 2 bases and the J gene end by 7 bases; junction bases not matched to a gene: 3. The CDR3 spans 16 residues. The CDR3 loop reads CASSLGLAGGKNEQFF. CDR3 DNA: TGTGCCAGCAGTTTAGGACTAGCGGGGGGGAAAAATGAGCAGTTCTTC.